The entry below gives a single TCR beta chain sequence along with its context. Its antigen is not known. Every isolated RNA sample was fully reverse transcribed, so sequencing captured expressed TCRB transcripts. The protocol was immunoSEQ multiplex PCR, while the TCRdb copy is restricted to in-frame clones and leaves out a portion. The sample includes more than 150,000 clones, about 13% seen only once; the top ten take less than 0.7%. The data are from a study of beta chain features in type 1 diabetes. As for the study in general: Healthy donors, compared against patients, showed similar age, gender and cell yields. Regarding the study as a whole: These data did not resolve whether HLA type affects TCRB rearrangement.

Germline values: CDR1 SGDLS, CDR2 YYNGEE. The CDR3 runs to 15 residues. V was clipped by 2 bases and J by 3 bases, with 15 bases between them. Sequenced input: central memory CD4+ T cells from blood. The source of this sequence is a woman aged 18 to 35 in good health. This chain connects TRBV9 to TRBJ2-7; D may be TRBD1 (6 bases). The CDR3 region is CASSVGPGQNYEQYF. CDR3 bases: TGTGCCAGCAGCGTCGGCCCGGGACAAAACTACGAGCAGTACTTC.